A single sample is the source of the 10 T cell receptor beta chains below, sequenced in a study of blood T cell repertoires in COVID-19. The method was immunoSEQ multiplex PCR; TCRdb's version includes in-frame clones alone and lacks a portion of them. Among 60,000 to 85,000 clones, 60% to 85% were seen once, and the ten largest hold under 25%. Sequences were obtained from peripheral blood. These receptors came from a man between 65 and 79 years old with acute or convalescent COVID-19.

The genes are TRBV13 and TRBJ2-7; 8 bases fit TRBD2. Germline-derived CDR1 and CDR2 are PRHDT and FYEKMQ (reference sequence). With 0 bases clipped from V and 7 bases from J, the junction kept 5 bases outside the gene matches. This CDR3 region has 14 residues. Here the CDR3 DNA reads TGTGCCAGCAGCTTAGGCGGGAGGGCCTTGGAGCAGTACTTC. Translated: CASSLGGRALEQYF.

The gene calls are TRBV15 and TRBJ1-1; D is unclear. Germline lookup yields CDR1 LNHNV and CDR2 YYDKDF (reference sequence). The V end was cut by 0 bases, the J end by 6 bases, with 5 bases between. CDR3 length equals 12 residues. The CDR3 DNA reads as TGTGCCACCAGCAGAGATCTCGCTGAAGCTTTCTTT. It codes for CATSRDLAEAFF. Drawing the rest from reference TRBV15 and TRBJ1-1, the complete variable domain is DAMVIQNPRYQVTQFGKPVTLSCSQTLNHNVMYWYQQKSSQAPKLLFHYYDKDFNNEADTPDNFQSRRPNTSFCFLDIRSPGLGDTAMYLCATSRDLAEAFFGQGTRLTVV.

The chain recombines TRBV18 with TRBJ1-3; tentatively, D is TRBD1 (6 bases). Trimming removed 2 bases at V and 2 bases at J, with 16 bases between. CDR1 and CDR2 (germline): KGHSH, LQKENI. The length of the CDR3 is 17 residues. In DNA, the CDR3 is TGTGCCAGCTCACCAGATCCTTCCGGGACAACTGGAAACACCATATATTTT. Translated, it gives CASSPDPSGTTGNTIYF.

This clone was detected only a few times. The rearrangement joins TRBV24-1 to TRBJ1-5; TRBD1 might be the D (6 bases). This CDR3 spans 15 amino acids. Per germline, CDR1 KGHDR and CDR2 SFDVKD. Trimming left V 9 bases short and J 1 base short, with 15 bases between. CDR3 loop: CATREGGRSNQPQHF. The DNA of the CDR3 is TGTGCCACCCGGGAGGGGGGGAGGAGCAATCAGCCCCAGCATTTT.

The gene calls are TRBV28 and TRBJ2-5; D is possibly TRBD2 (6 bases). This CDR3 comprises 16 residues. Trimming took off 5 bases at V and 4 bases at J, with 20 bases between the two ends. Germline loops: CDR1 MDHEN, CDR2 SYDVKM. CDR3 bases: TGTGCCAGCAGTACCCCCCAGGGATTCGGGGGAGAGACCCAGTACTTC. Protein sequence: CASSTPQGFGGETQYF. The complete variable domain, with remaining parts taken from reference TRBV28 and TRBJ2-5, reads DVKVTQSSRYLVKRTGEKVFLECVQDMDHENMFWYRQDPGLGLRLIYFSYDVKMKEKGDIPEGYSVSREKKERFSLILESASTNQTSMYLCASSTPQGFGGETQYFGPGTRLLVL.

This rearrangement joins TRBV28 to TRBJ2-2; 7 bases are a match to TRBD1. This CDR3 is built from 13 residues. CDR1 and CDR2 (germline): MDHEN, SYDVKM. Trimming cost V 8 bases and J 4 bases; bases outside gene matches: 4. Here the CDR3 reads CASQGVPTGELFF. As DNA, the CDR3 is TGTGCCAGCCAGGGGGTCCCCACCGGGGAGCTGTTTTTT.

The chain employs TRBV5-4 and TRBJ2-3; 9 nucleotides line up with TRBD2. The CDR3 spans 15 residues. Unmatched junction bases numbered 11, after V lost 4 bases and J lost 8 bases. Germline assignment: CDR1 SGHNT and CDR2 YYREEE (reference sequence). CDR3 loop: CASSPSGLALGTQYF. The CDR3 nucleotides read TGTGCCAGCAGCCCGTCGGGACTAGCTTTAGGTACGCAGTATTTT.

The V gene is TRBV25-1, the J gene TRBJ1-1; D might be TRBD1 (6 bases). The length of the CDR3 is 13 residues. Germline V CDR1 and CDR2: MGHDK, SYGVNS. V was shortened by 4 bases and J by 3 bases, with 9 bases between the two germline ends. For the CDR3, the DNA is TGTGCCAGCAGTGGTCCAGGGGACACTGAAGCTTTCTTT. It encodes CASSGPGDTEAFF.

This chain joins TRBV19 and TRBJ1-4; D ambiguous. The V and J ends lost 7 bases and 3 bases respectively, with 15 bases between them. The CDR3 consists of 15 residues. Germline-derived CDR1 and CDR2 are LNHDA and SQIVND (reference sequence). As DNA, the CDR3 is TGTGCCAGTAAGTCAGTAATCGTGGCTAATGAAAAACTGTTTTTT. Protein product: CASKSVIVANEKLFF.

Of note for this clone: The same CDR3 can be traced to other DNA sequences in this sample. The J gene is TRBJ2-7, the V gene TRBV11-2; a possible D gene is TRBD2 (5 bases). The germline CDR1 and CDR2 sequences are SGHAT and FQNNGV. The CDR3 extends over 13 amino acids. The V end was cut by 5 bases, the J end by 0 bases, with 8 bases between. CDR3 sequence: CASSLGDSYEQYF. CDR3 sequence (DNA): TGTGCCAGCAGCCTCGGGGACTCCTACGAGCAGTACTTC. The entire variable domain, with the rest obtained from reference TRBV11-2 and TRBJ2-7, is as follows: EAGVAQSPRYKIIEKRQSVAFWCNPISGHATLYWYQQILGQGPKLLIQFQNNGVVDDSQLPKDRFSAERLKGVDSTLKIQPAKLEDSAVYLCASSLGDSYEQYFGPGTRLTVT.